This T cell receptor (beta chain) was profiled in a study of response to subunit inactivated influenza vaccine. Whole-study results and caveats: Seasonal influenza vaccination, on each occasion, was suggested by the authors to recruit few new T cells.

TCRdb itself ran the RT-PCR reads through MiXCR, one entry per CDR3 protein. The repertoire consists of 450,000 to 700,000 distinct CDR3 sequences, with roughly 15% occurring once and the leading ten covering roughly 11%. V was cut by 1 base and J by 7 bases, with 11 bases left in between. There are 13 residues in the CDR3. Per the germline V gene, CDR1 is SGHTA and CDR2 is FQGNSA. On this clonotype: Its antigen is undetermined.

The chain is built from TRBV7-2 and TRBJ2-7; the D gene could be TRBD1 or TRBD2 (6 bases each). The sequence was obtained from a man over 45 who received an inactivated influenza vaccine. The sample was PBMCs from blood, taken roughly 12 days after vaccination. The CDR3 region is CASSLGGGQEQYF. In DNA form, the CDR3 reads TGTGCCAGCAGCTTAGGAGGGGGGCAGGAGCAGTACTTC. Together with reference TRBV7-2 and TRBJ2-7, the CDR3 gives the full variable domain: GAGVSQSPSNKVTEKGKDVELRCDPISGHTALYWYRQSLGQGLEFLIYFQGNSAPDKSGLPSDRFSAERTGGSVSTLTIQRTQQEDSAVYLCASSLGGGQEQYFGPGTRLTVT.